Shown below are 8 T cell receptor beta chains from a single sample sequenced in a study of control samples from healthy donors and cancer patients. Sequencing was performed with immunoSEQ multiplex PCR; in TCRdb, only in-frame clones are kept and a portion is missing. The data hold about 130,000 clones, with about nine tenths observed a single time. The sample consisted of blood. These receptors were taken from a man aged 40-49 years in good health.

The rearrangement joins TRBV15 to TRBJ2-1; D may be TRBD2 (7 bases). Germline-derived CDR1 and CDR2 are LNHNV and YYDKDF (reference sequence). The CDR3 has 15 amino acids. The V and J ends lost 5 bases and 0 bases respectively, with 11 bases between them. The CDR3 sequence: CATSAGASSYNEQFF. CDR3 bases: TGTGCCACCAGCGCGGGGGCGAGCTCCTACAATGAGCAGTTCTTC. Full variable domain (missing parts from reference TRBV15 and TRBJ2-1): DAMVIQNPRYQVTQFGKPVTLSCSQTLNHNVMYWYQQKSSQAPKLLFHYYDKDFNNEADTPDNFQSRRPNTSFCFLDIRSPGLGDTAMYLCATSAGASSYNEQFFGPGTRLTVL.

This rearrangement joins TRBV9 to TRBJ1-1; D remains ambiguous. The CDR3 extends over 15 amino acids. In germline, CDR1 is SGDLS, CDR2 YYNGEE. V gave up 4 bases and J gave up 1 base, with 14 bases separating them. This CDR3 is CASSPKDPSNTEAFF. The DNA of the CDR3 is TGTGCCAGCAGCCCTAAGGACCCCTCGAACACTGAAGCTTTCTTT.

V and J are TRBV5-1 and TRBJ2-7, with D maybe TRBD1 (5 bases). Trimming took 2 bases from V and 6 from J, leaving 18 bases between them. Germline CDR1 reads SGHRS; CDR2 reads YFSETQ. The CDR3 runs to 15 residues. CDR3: CASSLGHSATSEQYF. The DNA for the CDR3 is TGCGCCAGCAGCTTAGGACACTCAGCAACCTCCGAGCAGTACTTC.

This CDR3 is CASRMYGADTQYF. As DNA, the CDR3 is TGTGCCAGCAGGATGTACGGGGCAGATACGCAGTATTTT. The V call is TRBV5-4, the J call TRBJ2-3, with D perhaps TRBD2 (5 bases). The ends were cut back, 5 bases at V and 4 bases at J, with 11 bases in the middle. The length of the CDR3 is 13 residues. Germline assignment: CDR1 SGHNT and CDR2 YYREEE (reference sequence). Supplemented by reference TRBV5-4 and TRBJ2-3, the full variable domain reads ETGVTQSPTHLIKTRGQQVTLRCSSQSGHNTVSWYQQALGQGPQFIFQYYREEENGRGNFPPRFSGLQFPNYSSELNVNALELDDSALYLCASRMYGADTQYFGPGTRLTVL.

CDR3 amino acids: CASSLLGDGEQYF. CDR3 in DNA: TGTGCCAGCAGCTTATTGGGAGATGGGGAGCAGTACTTC. The rearrangement links TRBV7-9 to TRBJ2-7, with D perhaps TRBD2 (5 bases). This CDR3 region has 13 residues. Looked up from germline, CDR1 is SEHNR and CDR2 is FQNEAQ (reference sequence). Trimming left V 2 bases short and J 7 bases short, with 12 bases between.

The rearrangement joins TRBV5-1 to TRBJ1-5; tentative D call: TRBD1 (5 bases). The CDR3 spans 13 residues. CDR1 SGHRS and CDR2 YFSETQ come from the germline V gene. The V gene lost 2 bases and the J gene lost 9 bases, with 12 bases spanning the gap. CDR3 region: CASSLAGDGPQHF. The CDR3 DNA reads TGCGCCAGCAGCTTAGCGGGGGATGGGCCCCAGCATTTT.

The CDR3 DNA reads TGCAGCGTGGGGACTAGCGGGGGTAGCTCCTACAATGAGCAGTTCTTC. Its translation is CSVGTSGGSSYNEQFF. This chain connects TRBV29-1 to TRBJ2-1; 14 positions agree with TRBD2. The junction had 4 bases not matched to a gene; V was cut back by 6 bases and J by 0 bases. The CDR3 contains 16 residues. CDR1 is SQVTM, CDR2 ANQGSEA, per germline.

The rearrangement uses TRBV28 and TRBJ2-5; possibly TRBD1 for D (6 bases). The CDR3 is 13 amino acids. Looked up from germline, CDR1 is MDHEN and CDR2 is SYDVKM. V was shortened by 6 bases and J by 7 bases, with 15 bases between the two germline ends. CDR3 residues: CASSKDSLGTQYF. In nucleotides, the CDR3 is TGTGCCAGCAGCAAGGACAGCTTAGGGACCCAGTACTTC.